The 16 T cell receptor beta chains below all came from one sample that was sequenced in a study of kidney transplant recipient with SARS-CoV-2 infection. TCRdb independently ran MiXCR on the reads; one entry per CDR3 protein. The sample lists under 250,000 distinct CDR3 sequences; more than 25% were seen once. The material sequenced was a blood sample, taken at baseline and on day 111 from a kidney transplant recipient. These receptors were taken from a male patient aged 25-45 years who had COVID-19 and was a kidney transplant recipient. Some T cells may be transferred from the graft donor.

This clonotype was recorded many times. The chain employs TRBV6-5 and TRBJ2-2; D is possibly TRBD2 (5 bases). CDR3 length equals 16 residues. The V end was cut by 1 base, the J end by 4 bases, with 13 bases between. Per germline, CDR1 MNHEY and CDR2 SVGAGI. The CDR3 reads CASSYYRGMGTGELFF. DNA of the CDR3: TGTGCCAGCAGTTACTATCGGGGTATGGGCACCGGGGAGCTGTTTTTT.

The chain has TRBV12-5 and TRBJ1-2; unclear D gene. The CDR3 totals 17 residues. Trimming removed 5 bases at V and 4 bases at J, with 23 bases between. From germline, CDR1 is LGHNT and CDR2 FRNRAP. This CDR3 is CASGLRTLHGKTYGYTF. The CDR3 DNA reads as TGTGCTAGTGGTCTTCGGACTTTGCATGGAAAGACCTATGGCTACACCTTC.

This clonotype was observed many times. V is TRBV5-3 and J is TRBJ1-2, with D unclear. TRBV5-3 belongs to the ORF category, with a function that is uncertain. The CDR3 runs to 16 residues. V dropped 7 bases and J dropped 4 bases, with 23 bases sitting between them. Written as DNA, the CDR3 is TGTGCCAGATATGTTGTAGTGGTGAGAAAGACCTATGGCTACACCTTC. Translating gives CARYVVVVRKTYGYTF.

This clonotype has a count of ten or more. CDR3 coding DNA: TGTGCCAGCAGCTTGGGAGGAATTTCGCAGTACTTC. Protein product: CASSLGGISQYF. V usage is TRBV5-4 and J usage is TRBJ2-7; D is ambiguous. The ends were cut back, 0 bases at V and 9 bases at J, with 10 bases in the middle. This CDR3 is built from 12 residues. The germline gives CDR1 SGHNT, CDR2 YYREEE (reference sequence). Combining the CDR3 with reference TRBV5-4 and TRBJ2-7 gives the whole variable domain ETGVTQSPTHLIKTRGQQVTLRCSSQSGHNTVSWYQQALGQGPQFIFQYYREEENGRGNFPPRFSGLQFPNYSSELNVNALELDDSALYLCASSLGGISQYFGPGTRLTVT.

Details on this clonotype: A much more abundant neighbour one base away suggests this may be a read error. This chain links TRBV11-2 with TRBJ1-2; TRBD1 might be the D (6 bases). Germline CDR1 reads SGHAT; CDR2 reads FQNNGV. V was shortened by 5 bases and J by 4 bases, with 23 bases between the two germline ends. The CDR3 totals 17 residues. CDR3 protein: CASSGGGASRKTYGYTF. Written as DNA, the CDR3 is TGTGCCAGCAGCGGGGGCGGAGCAAGCAGAAAGACCTATGGCTACACCTTC. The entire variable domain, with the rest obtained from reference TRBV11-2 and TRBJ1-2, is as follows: EAGVAQSPRYKIIEKRQSVAFWCNPISGHATLYWYQQILGQGPKLLIQFQNNGVVDDSQLPKDRFSAERLKGVDSTLKIQPAKLEDSAVYLCASSGGGASRKTYGYTFGSGTRLTVV.

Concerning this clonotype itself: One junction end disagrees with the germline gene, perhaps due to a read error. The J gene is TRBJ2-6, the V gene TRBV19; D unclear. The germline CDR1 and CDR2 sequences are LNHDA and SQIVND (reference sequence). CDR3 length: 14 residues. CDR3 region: CASTLDDSANVLAF. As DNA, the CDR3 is TGTGCCAGTACTTTAGATGATTCGGCCAACGTCCTGGCTTTC.

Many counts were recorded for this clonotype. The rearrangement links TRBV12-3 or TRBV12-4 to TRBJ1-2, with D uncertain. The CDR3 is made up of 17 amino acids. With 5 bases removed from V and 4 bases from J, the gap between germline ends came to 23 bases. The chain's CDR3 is CASSLAVSFRKTYGYTF. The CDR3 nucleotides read TGTGCCAGCAGTCTCGCGGTCAGCTTCCGAAAGACCTATGGCTACACCTTC.

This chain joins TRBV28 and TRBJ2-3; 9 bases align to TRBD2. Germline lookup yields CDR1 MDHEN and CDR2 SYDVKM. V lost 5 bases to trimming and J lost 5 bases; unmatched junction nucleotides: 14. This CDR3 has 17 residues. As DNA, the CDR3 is TGTGCCAGCAGTACCCCCATAGCGGGAGAAGTTGTAGATACGCAGTATTTT. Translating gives CASSTPIAGEVVDTQYF.

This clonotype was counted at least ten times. CDR3 protein: CASSLDRENEQFF. The CDR3 nucleotides are TGTGCCAGCAGCTTAGATCGCGAGAATGAGCAGTTCTTC. V and J are TRBV11-2 and TRBJ2-1; D unclear. The V gene lost 0 bases and the J gene lost 7 bases, with 7 bases spanning the gap. CDR3 size: 13 residues. The germline V gene has CDR1 SGHAT and CDR2 FQNNGV.

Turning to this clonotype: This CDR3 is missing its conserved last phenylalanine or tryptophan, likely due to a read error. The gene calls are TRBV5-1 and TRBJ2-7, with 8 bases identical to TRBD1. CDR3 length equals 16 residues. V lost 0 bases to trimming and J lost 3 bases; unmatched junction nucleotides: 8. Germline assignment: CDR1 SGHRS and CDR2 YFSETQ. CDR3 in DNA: TGCGCCAGCAGCTTGGCCGGAGGGACAGGATACTACGAGCAGTACCTC. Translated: CASSLAGGTGYYEQYL.

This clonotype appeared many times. CDR3 bases: TGTGCCAGCAGGCCTGAGACTAACTATGGCTACACCTTC. Protein: CASRPETNYGYTF. The chain recombines TRBV28 with TRBJ1-2, with D uncertain. Germline V gene sequence: CDR1 MDHEN, CDR2 SYDVKM. The V end was cut by 6 bases, the J end by 0 bases, with 8 bases between. This CDR3 spans 13 amino acids.

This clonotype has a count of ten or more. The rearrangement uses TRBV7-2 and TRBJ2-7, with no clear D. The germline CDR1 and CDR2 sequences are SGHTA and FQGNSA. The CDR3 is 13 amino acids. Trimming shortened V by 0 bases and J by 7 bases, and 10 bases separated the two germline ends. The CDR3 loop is CASSLALLGEQYF. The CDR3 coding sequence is TGTGCCAGCAGCTTAGCGTTGCTAGGAGAGCAGTACTTC.

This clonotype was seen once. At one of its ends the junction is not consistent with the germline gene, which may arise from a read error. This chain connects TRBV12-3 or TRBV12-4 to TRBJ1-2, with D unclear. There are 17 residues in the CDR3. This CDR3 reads CASSTWISFRKTYGYGF. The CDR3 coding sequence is TGTGCCAGCAGTACGTGGATCAGCTTCCGAAAGACCTATGGCTACGGCTTC.

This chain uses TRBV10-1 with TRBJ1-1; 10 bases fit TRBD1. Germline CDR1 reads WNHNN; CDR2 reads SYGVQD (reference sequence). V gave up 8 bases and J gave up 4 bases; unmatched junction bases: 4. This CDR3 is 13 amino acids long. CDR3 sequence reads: CASRQGASTEAFF. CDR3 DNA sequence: TGCGCCAGCCGACAGGGGGCGAGCACTGAAGCTTTCTTT.

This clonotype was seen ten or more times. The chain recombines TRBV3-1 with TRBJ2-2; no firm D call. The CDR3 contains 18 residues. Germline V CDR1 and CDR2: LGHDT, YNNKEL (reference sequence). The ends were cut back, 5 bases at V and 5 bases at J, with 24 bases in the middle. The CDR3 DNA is TGTGCCAGCAGCATTAATGCTCCCATTTCAGGCTTGACCGGGGAGCTGTTTTTT. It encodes CASSINAPISGLTGELFF. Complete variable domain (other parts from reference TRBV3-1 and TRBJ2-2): DTAVSQTPKYLVTQMGNDKSIKCEQNLGHDTMYWYKQDSKKFLKIMFSYNNKELIINETVPNRFSPKSPDKAHLNLHINSLELGDSAVYFCASSINAPISGLTGELFFGEGSRLTVL.

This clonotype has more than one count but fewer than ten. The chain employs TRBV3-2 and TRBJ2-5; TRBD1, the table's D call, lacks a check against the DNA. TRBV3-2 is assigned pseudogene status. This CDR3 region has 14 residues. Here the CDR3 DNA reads TGTGCCAGCAGCCAAGACTCGCAGGGGGAGACCCAGTACTTC. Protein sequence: CASSQDSQGETQYF.